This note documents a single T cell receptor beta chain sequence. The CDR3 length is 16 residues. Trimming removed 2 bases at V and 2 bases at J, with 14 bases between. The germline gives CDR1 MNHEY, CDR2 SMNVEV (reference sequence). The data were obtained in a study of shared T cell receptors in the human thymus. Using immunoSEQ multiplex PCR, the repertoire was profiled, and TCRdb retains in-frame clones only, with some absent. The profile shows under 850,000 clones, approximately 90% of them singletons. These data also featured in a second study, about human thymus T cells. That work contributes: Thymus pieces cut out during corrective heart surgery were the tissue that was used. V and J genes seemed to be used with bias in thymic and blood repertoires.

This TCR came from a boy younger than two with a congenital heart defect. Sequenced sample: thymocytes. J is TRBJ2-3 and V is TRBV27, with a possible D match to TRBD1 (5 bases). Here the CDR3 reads CASSLGAAGHTDTQYF. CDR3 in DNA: TGTGCCAGCAGTTTAGGGGCAGCAGGGCACACAGATACGCAGTATTTT.